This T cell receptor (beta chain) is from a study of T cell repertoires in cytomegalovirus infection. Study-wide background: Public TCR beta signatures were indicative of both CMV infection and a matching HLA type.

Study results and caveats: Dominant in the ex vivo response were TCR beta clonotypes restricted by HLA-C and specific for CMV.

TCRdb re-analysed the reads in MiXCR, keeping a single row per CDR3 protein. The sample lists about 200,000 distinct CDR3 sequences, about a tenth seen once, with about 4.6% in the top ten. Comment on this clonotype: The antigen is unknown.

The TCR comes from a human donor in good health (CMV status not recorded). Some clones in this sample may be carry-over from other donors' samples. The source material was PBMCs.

Written as DNA, the CDR3 is TGTGCCAGCAGCTTATCGGTATATACTTCCTACGAGCAGTACTTC. This encodes CASSLSVYTSYEQYF. The rearrangement joins TRBV11-2 to TRBJ2-7; D is undetermined. The CDR3 consists of 15 residues. The V gene's germline CDR1 is SGHAT and CDR2 FQNNGV. V was clipped by 2 bases and J by 1 base, with 12 bases between them.